The entry that follows covers one T cell receptor beta chain sequence. What it binds is not known. An immunoSEQ assay, version v3.0, was performed at survey level. TCRdb's table, derived via immunoSEQ multiplex PCR, lists solely in-frame clones and lacks some. This table holds about 22,000 clones, just over 85% found once. This record belongs to a study of long-term antiretroviral therapy in people with HIV. Turning to the study itself: Collection of the earliest samples took place about a decade ahead of the 2015 immediate-ART recommendation.

V was trimmed by 3 bases and J by 2 bases, leaving 20 bases between them. Germline V gives CDR1 SGHAT, CDR2 FQNNGV. The CDR3 loop spans 17 amino acids. Regarding the study as a whole: In samples taken after ART, diversity increased but remained below transplant donor control levels. Controls exceeded HIV repertoires in CDR3 length range. From about 2003 to 2017, blood was obtained, possibly while participants received older ART regimens.

The source was unsorted PBMCs, collected 1.3 years after starting antiretroviral therapy. This receptor was taken from a man aged 55 to 70 with HIV. The V call is TRBV11-2, the J call TRBJ2-7; D is ambiguous. The CDR3 sequence: CASSFPLGSQVPYEQYF. The CDR3 nucleotides read TGTGCCAGCAGCTTCCCTTTGGGGTCCCAGGTTCCCTACGAGCAGTACTTC.